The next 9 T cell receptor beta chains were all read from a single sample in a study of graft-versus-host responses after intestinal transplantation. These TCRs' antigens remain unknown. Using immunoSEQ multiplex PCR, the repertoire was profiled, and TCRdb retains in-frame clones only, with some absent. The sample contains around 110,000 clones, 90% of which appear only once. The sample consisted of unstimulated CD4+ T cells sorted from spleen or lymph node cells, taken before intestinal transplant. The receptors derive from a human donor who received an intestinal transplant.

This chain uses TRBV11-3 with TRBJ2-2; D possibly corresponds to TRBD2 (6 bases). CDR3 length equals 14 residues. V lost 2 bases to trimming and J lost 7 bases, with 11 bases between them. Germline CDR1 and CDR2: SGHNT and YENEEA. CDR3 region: CASSLTGEDGELFF. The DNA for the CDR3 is TGTGCCAGCAGCTTAACGGGGGAGGACGGGGAGCTGTTTTTT.

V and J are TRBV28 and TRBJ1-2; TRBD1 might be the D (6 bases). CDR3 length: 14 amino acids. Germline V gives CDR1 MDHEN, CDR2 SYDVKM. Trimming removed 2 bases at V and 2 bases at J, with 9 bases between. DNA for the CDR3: TGTGCCAGCAGTTTAAACAGGGTCAACTATGGCTACACCTTC. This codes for CASSLNRVNYGYTF.

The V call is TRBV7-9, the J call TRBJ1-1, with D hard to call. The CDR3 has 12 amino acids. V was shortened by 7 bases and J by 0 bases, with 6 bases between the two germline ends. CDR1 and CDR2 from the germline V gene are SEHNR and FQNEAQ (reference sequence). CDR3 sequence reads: CASNAVNTEAFF. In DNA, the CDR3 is TGTGCCAGCAACGCGGTGAACACTGAAGCTTTCTTT.

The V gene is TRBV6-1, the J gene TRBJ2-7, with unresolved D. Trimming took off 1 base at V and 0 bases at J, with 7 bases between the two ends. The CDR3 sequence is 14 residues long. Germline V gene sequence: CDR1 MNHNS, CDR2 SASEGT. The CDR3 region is CASSEVGSSYEQYF. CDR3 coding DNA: TGTGCCAGCAGTGAAGTGGGCAGCTCCTACGAGCAGTACTTC.

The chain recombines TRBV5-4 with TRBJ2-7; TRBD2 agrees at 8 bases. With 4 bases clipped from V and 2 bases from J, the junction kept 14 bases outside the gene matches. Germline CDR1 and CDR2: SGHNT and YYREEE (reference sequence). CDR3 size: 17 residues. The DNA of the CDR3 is TGTGCCAGCAGCACCCGCCTAAGCGGGAGCACCCCCTACGAGCAGTACTTC. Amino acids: CASSTRLSGSTPYEQYF.

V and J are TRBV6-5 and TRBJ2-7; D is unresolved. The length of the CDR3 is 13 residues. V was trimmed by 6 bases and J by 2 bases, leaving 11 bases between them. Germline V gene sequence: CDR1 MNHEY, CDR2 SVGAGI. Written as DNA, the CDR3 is TGTGCCAGCAGGCTCTCAGGTCCCTACGAGCAGTACTTC. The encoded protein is CASRLSGPYEQYF.

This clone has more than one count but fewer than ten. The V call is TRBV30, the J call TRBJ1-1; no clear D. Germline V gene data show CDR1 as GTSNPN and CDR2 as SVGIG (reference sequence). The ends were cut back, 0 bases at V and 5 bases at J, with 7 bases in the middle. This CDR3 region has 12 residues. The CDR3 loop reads CAWSVVATEAFF. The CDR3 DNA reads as TGTGCCTGGAGTGTAGTAGCTACTGAAGCTTTCTTT.

CDR3 region: CASSLTGDRTYEQYF. The CDR3 coding sequence is TGTGCCAGCAGCCTCACCGGAGACAGGACTTACGAGCAGTACTTC. This chain connects TRBV7-9 to TRBJ2-7; D is perhaps TRBD1 (6 bases). V was shortened by 5 bases and J by 4 bases, with 18 bases between the two germline ends. This CDR3 has 15 amino acids. CDR1 is SEHNR, CDR2 FQNEAQ, per germline (reference sequence).

The CDR3 coding sequence is TGTGCCAGCAGCTTAGTTGCCCAGGGAAGCTCCTACGAGCAGTACTTC. This sequence encodes CASSLVAQGSSYEQYF. The chain has TRBV11-2 and TRBJ2-7, with D perhaps matching TRBD1 (5 bases). The germline CDR1 and CDR2 sequences are SGHAT and FQNNGV. The ends were cut back, 1 base at V and 0 bases at J, with 13 bases in the middle. This CDR3 contains 16 residues. Filled out from reference TRBV11-2 and TRBJ2-7, the complete variable domain reads EAGVAQSPRYKIIEKRQSVAFWCNPISGHATLYWYQQILGQGPKLLIQFQNNGVVDDSQLPKDRFSAERLKGVDSTLKIQPAKLEDSAVYLCASSLVAQGSSYEQYFGPGTRLTVT.